The subject of this entry is one TCR beta chain. Its antigen remains unknown. The sample originates from a study of T cell responses to AZD1222 COVID-19 vaccine. Findings of the study overall: With two AZD1222 doses given, Spike-specific TCR breadth and depth both rose.

This CDR3 has 15 amino acids. Deletions cut 0 bases from V and 7 bases from J, with 16 bases between. Germline CDR1 and CDR2: SQVTM and ANQGSEA. Sequencing used immunoSEQ multiplex PCR; TCRdb keeps in-frame clones, though not all of them. Of about 130,000 clones listed, 85% to 95% are singletons. Sequenced material: peripheral blood, taken on day 0 of AZD1222 vaccination. The clonotype was recovered from an adult in good health. The chain recombines TRBV29-1 with TRBJ2-1; perhaps TRBD1 as D (6 bases). The CDR3 reads CSVEDRGGSGNEQFF. The CDR3 DNA is TGCAGCGTTGAAGATCGAGGGGGATCGGGTAATGAGCAGTTCTTC.